Following are 31 T cell receptor beta chains from one sample sequenced in a study of graft-versus-host responses after intestinal transplantation. Graft tissue was processed to release intraepithelial and lamina propria lymphocytes. Profiled with immunoSEQ multiplex PCR; TCRdb holds only in-frame clones, not every one. The table lists approximately 16,000 clones, roughly 60% of them singletons, with around 13% in the top ten. The specimen comprised ileum tissue, sampled 524 days after transplant. These receptors all come from a human patient who received an intestinal transplant, so some T cells may come from the graft donor.

This sequence joins TRBV18 and TRBJ2-7; 7 bases map to TRBD1. The CDR3 spans 14 residues. Germline V lookup: CDR1 KGHSH, CDR2 LQKENI. After removal of 3 bases from V and 2 bases from J, the junction contained 4 bases not matched to a gene. The CDR3 DNA reads as TGTGCCAGCTCACCGCCGACAGGGACCTACGAGCAGTACTTC. Translated: CASSPPTGTYEQYF.

This clone was seen a handful of times. V usage is TRBV19 and J usage is TRBJ1-5, with D possibly being TRBD1 (5 bases). In germline, CDR1 is LNHDA, CDR2 SQIVND (reference sequence). This CDR3 has 15 amino acids. Deletions cut 2 bases from V and 0 bases from J, with 8 bases between. The CDR3 bases are TGTGCCAGTAGTATACCCCAGGGTAGCAATCAGCCCCAGCATTTT. The encoded protein is CASSIPQGSNQPQHF.

The chain carries TRBV19 and TRBJ2-5; D ambiguous. Judging by the DNA end, TRBJ2-7 fits better; the J call may be wrong. This CDR3 has 14 amino acids. Germline V gives CDR1 LNHDA, CDR2 SQIVND (reference sequence). Here the CDR3 DNA reads TGTGCCAGTAGTATAGAGGCGCCAGGTTACGAGCAGTACTTC. This translates into CASSIEAPGYEQYF.

The chain uses TRBV6-5 and TRBJ1-1, with 8 bases aligning to TRBD1. V shed 4 bases and J 9 bases; nucleotides not matched to a gene: 4. The CDR3 spans 12 residues. Germline CDR1 and CDR2: MNHEY and SVGAGI. CDR3 amino acids: CASSLGQGKAFF. The CDR3 DNA is TGTGCCAGCAGTTTAGGACAGGGAAAAGCTTTCTTT.

With respect to this clone: Other DNA sequences of this sample code for an identical CDR3. The chain links TRBV6-1 to TRBJ1-5; D is perhaps TRBD1 (5 bases). This CDR3 has 12 amino acids. The V end lost 6 bases, the J end lost 7 bases, and 10 bases lay between the germline ends. Looked up from germline, CDR1 is MNHNS and CDR2 is SASEGT. The CDR3 DNA is TGTGCCAGCAGGGGGGGGAACCAGCCCCAGCATTTT. This sequence encodes CASRGGNQPQHF.

This chain connects TRBV9 to TRBJ2-6; D is uncertain. The CDR3 has 13 residues. Germline loops: CDR1 SGDLS, CDR2 YYNGEE. The germline V and J ends were trimmed by 2 bases and 4 bases, with 4 bases remaining between them. This chain's CDR3 is CASSVFGANVLTF. As DNA, the CDR3 is TGTGCCAGCAGCGTCTTCGGGGCCAACGTCCTGACTTTC.

This clone has only a few counts. The gene calls are TRBV29-1 and TRBJ2-2, with D possibly being TRBD2 (6 bases). The CDR3 extends over 15 amino acids. CDR1 is SQVTM and CDR2 is ANQGSEA in the germline V gene. With 1 base removed from V and 0 bases from J, the gap between germline ends came to 9 bases. The CDR3 spells CSVEVGGANTGELFF. The CDR3 region has the DNA TGCAGCGTTGAAGTGGGCGGGGCGAACACCGGGGAGCTGTTTTTT.

The chain is built from TRBV13 and TRBJ2-2, with 12 positions matching TRBD2. This CDR3 region has 17 residues. J lost 3 bases, V lost 4 bases, and 6 bases had no gene match. From germline, CDR1 is PRHDT and CDR2 FYEKMQ (reference sequence). The CDR3 region is CASSSPLAGGHTGELFF. For the CDR3, the DNA is TGTGCCAGCAGCTCCCCGCTAGCGGGGGGGCACACCGGGGAGCTGTTTTTT.

The chain is built from TRBV15 and TRBJ2-7, with 7 bases identical to TRBD1. The CDR3 extends over 13 amino acids. J gave up 4 bases and V 6 bases, and 6 bases lay outside the gene matches. Germline assignment: CDR1 LNHNV and CDR2 YYDKDF (reference sequence). The CDR3 DNA is TGTGCCACCAGAAAACAGGGGTGGTACGAGCAGTACTTC. Translation gives CATRKQGWYEQYF.

This clone occurred once. The rearrangement joins TRBV6-1 to TRBJ1-1, with 10 bases aligning to TRBD1. After removal of 4 bases from V and 4 bases from J, the junction contained 0 bases not matched to a gene. CDR3 length: 13 amino acids. The germline V gene encodes CDR1 MNHNS and CDR2 SASEGT. CDR3 loop: CASSGDRGTEAFF. The CDR3 nucleotides are TGTGCCAGCAGTGGGGACAGGGGCACTGAAGCTTTCTTT.

V and J are TRBV5-6 and TRBJ2-1, with 16 nucleotides matching TRBD2. Germline CDR1 and CDR2: SGHDT and YYEEEE. The CDR3 spans 19 residues. J was trimmed by 4 bases and V by 7 bases; bases with no gene match: 14. The chain's CDR3 is CASARPGLAGGRIYNEQFF. The CDR3, as DNA: TGTGCCAGCGCTCGCCCGGGACTAGCGGGGGGGCGGATTTACAATGAGCAGTTCTTC. The entire variable domain, with the rest obtained from reference TRBV5-6 and TRBJ2-1, is as follows: DAGVTQSPTHLIKTRGQQVTLRCSPKSGHDTVSWYQQALGQGPQFIFQYYEEEERQRGNFPDRFSGHQFPNYSSELNVNALLLGDSALYLCASARPGLAGGRIYNEQFFGPGTRLTVL.

V and J are TRBV27 and TRBJ1-2, with 10 bases aligning to TRBD1. The V and J ends lost 5 bases and 8 bases, in that order; junction bases with no gene match: 8. CDR1 is MNHEY and CDR2 is SMNVEV in the germline V gene (reference sequence). CDR3 length: 14 amino acids. In DNA, the CDR3 is TGTGCCAGCAGTCGGACGGGACAGGGGACCGGCTACACCTTC. Translating gives CASSRTGQGTGYTF.

V is TRBV4-3 and J is TRBJ1-1; maybe TRBD1 (5 bases). The germline V gene has CDR1 LGHNA and CDR2 YSLEER. This CDR3 is 15 amino acids long. V dropped 3 bases and J dropped 3 bases, with 14 bases sitting between them. The CDR3 sequence: CASSQGPPEDTEAFF. The CDR3 DNA follows: TGCGCCAGCAGCCAGGGGCCACCGGAAGACACTGAAGCTTTCTTT.

The chain joins TRBV6-5 to TRBJ2-7, with D perhaps matching TRBD1 (6 bases). Germline V gene data show CDR1 as MNHEY and CDR2 as SVGAGI. The length of the CDR3 is 13 residues. The V end lost 7 bases, the J end lost 3 bases, and 13 bases lay between the germline ends. The CDR3 loop reads CASTLGANYEQYF. CDR3 coding DNA: TGTGCCAGCACCTTGGGGGCGAACTACGAGCAGTACTTC.

This chain connects TRBV4-3 to TRBJ2-7, with D maybe TRBD2 (7 bases). Germline V gene data show CDR1 as LGHNA and CDR2 as YSLEER. The CDR3 is made up of 13 amino acids. V lost 3 bases and J 5 bases, leaving 11 bases between the germline ends. In DNA, the CDR3 is TGCGCCAGCAGCCAGGGGGGGGCGGACGAGCAGTACTTC. It codes for CASSQGGADEQYF.

The chain carries TRBV7-9 and TRBJ2-1, with 8 bases aligning to TRBD2. The trim removed 5 bases at V and 6 bases at J, leaving 9 bases unmatched. Germline CDR1 SEHNR, CDR2 FQNEAQ (reference sequence). The CDR3 is 15 amino acids. The CDR3 is CASSLTGGLGNEQFF. CDR3 bases: TGTGCCAGCAGCCTTACGGGGGGGCTTGGCAATGAGCAGTTCTTC.

A word on this clone: The germline gene is not matched at one end of the junction; a read error may be the cause. The V and J genes are TRBV7-2 and TRBJ2-3; 8 bases match TRBD2. CDR3 size: 15 residues. Per the germline V gene, CDR1 is SGHTA and CDR2 is FQGNSA. CDR3 DNA: TGTGCCAGCCGCTTTAGGCGGGGGGCCACAGATACGCAGTATTTT. Amino acids: CASRFRRGATDTQYF. Together with reference TRBV7-2 and TRBJ2-3, the CDR3 gives the full variable domain: GAGVSQSPSNKVTEKGKDVELRCDPISGHTALYWYRQSLGQGLEFLIYFQGNSAPDKSGLPSDRFSAERTGGSVSTLTIQRTQQEDSAVYLCASRFRRGATDTQYFGPGTRLTVL.

The gene calls are TRBV27 and TRBJ1-2, with 7 bases fitting TRBD1. V shed 2 bases and J 5 bases; nucleotides not matched to a gene: 5. The length of the CDR3 is 14 residues. Germline CDR1 is MNHEY and CDR2 is SMNVEV (reference sequence). The CDR3 is CASSLGGGDYGYTF. The CDR3 DNA reads as TGTGCCAGCAGTTTAGGAGGGGGCGATTATGGCTACACCTTC.

By share, this clone counts as medium-sized. The CDR3 here is CASSRTSGGLYEQYF. CDR3 bases: TGTGCCAGCAGCCGTACTAGCGGGGGCCTCTACGAGCAGTACTTC. This chain uses TRBV5-6 with TRBJ2-7; 11 bases match TRBD2. V shed 4 bases and J 3 bases; nucleotides not matched to a gene: 6. The germline CDR1 and CDR2 sequences are SGHDT and YYEEEE. The CDR3 is 15 amino acids.

This chain links TRBV6-1 with TRBJ1-1; the D is unclear. This CDR3 contains 15 residues. V lost 6 bases, J lost 0 bases, and 14 bases lay in between. Germline V gene data show CDR1 as MNHNS and CDR2 as SASEGT. As DNA, the CDR3 is TGTGCCAGCAGCCTGCCCCTTCAGGTGAACACTGAAGCTTTCTTT. Its protein product is CASSLPLQVNTEAFF.

The chain is built from TRBV9 and TRBJ2-5; 7 bases align to TRBD1. V lost 1 base and J lost 2; bases outside the gene matches: 5. CDR3 size: 15 residues. Germline values: CDR1 SGDLS, CDR2 YYNGEE. The CDR3 loop reads CASSVSGTEQETQYF. DNA for the CDR3: TGTGCCAGCAGCGTATCCGGGACAGAACAAGAGACCCAGTACTTC.

This rearrangement joins TRBV5-5 to TRBJ2-7; D is possibly TRBD1 (6 bases). The CDR3 extends over 13 amino acids. V was shortened by 4 bases and J by 2 bases, with 10 bases between the two germline ends. CDR1 is SGHKS and CDR2 is YYEKEE in the germline V gene (reference sequence). CDR3 amino acids: CASSAGQTYEQYF. Written as DNA, the CDR3 is TGTGCCAGCAGCGCCGGACAGACCTACGAGCAGTACTTC.

The chain combines TRBV29-1 with TRBJ2-1; D not certain. The V gene lost 1 base and the J gene lost 2 bases, with 12 bases spanning the gap. The CDR3 consists of 15 residues. The germline V gene has CDR1 SQVTM and CDR2 ANQGSEA. CDR3 coding DNA: TGCAGCGTTGAAGGCAGCGAAGGTCCCTACAATGAGCAGTTCTTC. Encoded protein: CSVEGSEGPYNEQFF.

The V and J genes are TRBV19 and TRBJ2-7; D remains unclear. Germline V lookup: CDR1 LNHDA, CDR2 SQIVND (reference sequence). The length of the CDR3 is 14 residues. Trimming cost V 1 base and J 3 bases, with 10 bases left between them. The CDR3 reads CASSIGRPSYEQYF. CDR3 DNA: TGTGCCAGTAGTATAGGGCGGCCCAGCTACGAGCAGTACTTC.

This clone came up a few times. This sequence joins TRBV19 and TRBJ1-2, with D tentatively TRBD1 (5 bases). Deletions cut 1 base from V and 4 bases from J, with 10 bases between. The CDR3 runs 14 residues. The germline V gene encodes CDR1 LNHDA and CDR2 SQIVND (reference sequence). CDR3 coding DNA: TGTGCCAGTAGTATAGTGCGGGACGTCTATGGCTACACCTTC. As protein: CASSIVRDVYGYTF.

The chain links TRBV7-2 to TRBJ2-3, with a possible D match to TRBD2 (6 bases). CDR3 length equals 14 residues. V lost 3 bases and J lost 3, with 10 bases in between. The germline CDR1 and CDR2 sequences are SGHTA and FQGNSA. The CDR3 is CASSFPGRTDTQYF. The CDR3, as DNA: TGTGCCAGCAGCTTTCCAGGGAGGACAGATACGCAGTATTTT.

This clone was counted a few times. V is TRBV10-3 and J is TRBJ1-1; tentative D call: TRBD1 (5 bases). The length of the CDR3 is 14 residues. Germline V gene sequence: CDR1 ENHRY, CDR2 SYGVKD. V lost 4 bases and J 4 bases, leaving 13 bases between the germline ends. The CDR3 reads CAISGSLRATEAFF. CDR3 sequence (DNA): TGTGCCATCAGTGGGTCACTCAGGGCCACTGAAGCTTTCTTT.

This clone has a handful of counts. Other nucleotide sequences from this sample produce the same CDR3. V gene TRBV13 combines with J gene TRBJ2-2; 13 bases align to TRBD2. There are 19 residues in the CDR3. The germline V gene has CDR1 PRHDT and CDR2 FYEKMQ (reference sequence). V shed 4 bases and J 3 bases; nucleotides not matched to a gene: 11. In DNA, the CDR3 is TGTGCCAGCAGCTCCTATCCGACAGGACTAGCGGGGGACACCGGGGAGCTGTTTTTT. Translating gives CASSSYPTGLAGDTGELFF.

V usage is TRBV25-1 and J usage is TRBJ1-4; D is ambiguous. Per germline, CDR1 MGHDK and CDR2 SYGVNS. This CDR3 spans 12 amino acids. The V and J ends lost 1 base and 6 bases respectively, with 3 bases between them. CDR3 bases: TGTGCCAGCAGTGAATTAGATGAAAAACTGTTTTTT. Protein product: CASSELDEKLFF.

The chain employs TRBV30 and TRBJ1-2; 8 bases agree with TRBD1. The CDR3 loop spans 16 amino acids. The V and J ends lost 3 bases and 6 bases, in that order; junction bases with no gene match: 15. Germline loops: CDR1 GTSNPN, CDR2 SVGIG (reference sequence). This CDR3 reads CAWRAMRAGGIDGYTF. DNA for the CDR3: TGTGCCTGGAGGGCGATGAGGGCAGGGGGCATAGATGGCTACACCTTC.

The V gene is TRBV5-6, the J gene TRBJ2-5; 9 nucleotides agree with TRBD1. Germline V gene lookup returns CDR1 SGHDT and CDR2 YYEEEE. Trimming cost V 0 bases and J 5 bases; bases outside gene matches: 8. CDR3 length equals 16 residues. Here the CDR3 DNA reads TGTGCCAGCAGCTTGGGACAGGGGGTTGTGTGGGAGACCCAGTACTTC. Translating it yields CASSLGQGVVWETQYF.